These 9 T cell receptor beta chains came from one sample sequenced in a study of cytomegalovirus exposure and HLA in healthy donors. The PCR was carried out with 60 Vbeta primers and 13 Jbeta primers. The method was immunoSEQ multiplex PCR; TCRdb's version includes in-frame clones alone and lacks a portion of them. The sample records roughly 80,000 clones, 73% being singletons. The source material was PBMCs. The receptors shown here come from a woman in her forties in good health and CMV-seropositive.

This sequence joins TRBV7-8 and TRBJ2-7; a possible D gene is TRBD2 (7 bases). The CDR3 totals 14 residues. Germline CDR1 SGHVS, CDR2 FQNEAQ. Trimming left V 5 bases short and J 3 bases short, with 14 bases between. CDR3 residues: CASSHREGLYEQYF. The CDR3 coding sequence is TGTGCCAGCAGCCACAGGGAGGGACTCTACGAGCAGTACTTC.

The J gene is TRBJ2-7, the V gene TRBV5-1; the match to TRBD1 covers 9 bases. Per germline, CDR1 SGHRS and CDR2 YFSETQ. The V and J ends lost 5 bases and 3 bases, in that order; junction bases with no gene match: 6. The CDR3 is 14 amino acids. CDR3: CASSLTGGVYEQYF. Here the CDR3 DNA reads TGCGCCAGCAGTCTGACAGGGGGGGTCTACGAGCAGTACTTC.

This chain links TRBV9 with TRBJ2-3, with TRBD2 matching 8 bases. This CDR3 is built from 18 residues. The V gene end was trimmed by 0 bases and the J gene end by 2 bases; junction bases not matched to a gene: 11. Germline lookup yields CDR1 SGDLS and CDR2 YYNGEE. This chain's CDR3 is CASSVGRAGAQITDTQYF. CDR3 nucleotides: TGTGCCAGCAGCGTAGGTAGAGCGGGGGCACAGATCACAGATACGCAGTATTTT.

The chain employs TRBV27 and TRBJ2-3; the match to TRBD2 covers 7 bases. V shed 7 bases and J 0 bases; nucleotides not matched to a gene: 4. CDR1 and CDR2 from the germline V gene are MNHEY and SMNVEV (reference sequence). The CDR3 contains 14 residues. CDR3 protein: CASNAGVSTDTQYF. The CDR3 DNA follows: TGTGCCAGCAACGCGGGGGTTAGCACAGATACGCAGTATTTT.

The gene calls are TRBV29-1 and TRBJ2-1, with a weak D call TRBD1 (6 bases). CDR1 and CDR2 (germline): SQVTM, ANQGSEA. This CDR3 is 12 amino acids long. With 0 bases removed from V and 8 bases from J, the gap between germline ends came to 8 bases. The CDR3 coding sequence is TGCAGCGTTGAAGAGGCAGGGGATGAGCAGTTCTTC. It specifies CSVEEAGDEQFF.

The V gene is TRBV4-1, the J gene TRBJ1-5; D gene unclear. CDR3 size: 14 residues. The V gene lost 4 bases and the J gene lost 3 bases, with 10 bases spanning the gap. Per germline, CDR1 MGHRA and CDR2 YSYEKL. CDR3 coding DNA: TGCGCCAGCAGCCCAGGACTGACCAATCAGCCCCAGCATTTT. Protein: CASSPGLTNQPQHF.

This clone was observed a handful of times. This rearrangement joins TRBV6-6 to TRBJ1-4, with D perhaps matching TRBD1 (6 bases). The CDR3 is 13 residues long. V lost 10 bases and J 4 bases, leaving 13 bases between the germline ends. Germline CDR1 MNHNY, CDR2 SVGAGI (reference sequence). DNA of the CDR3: TGTGCCACCTCAGGGGCCCGTAATGAAAAACTGTTTTTT. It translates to CATSGARNEKLFF.

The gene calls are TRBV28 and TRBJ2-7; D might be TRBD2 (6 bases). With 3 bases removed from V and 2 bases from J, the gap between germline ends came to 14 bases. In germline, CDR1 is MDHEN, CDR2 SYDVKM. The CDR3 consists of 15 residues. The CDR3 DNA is TGTGCCAGCAGTTTGTTAGGGACTCCCACCTACGAGCAGTACTTC. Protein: CASSLLGTPTYEQYF.

The CDR3 sequence is CASSRDRTGELFF. For the CDR3, the DNA is TGTGCCAGCAGCCGGGACAGGACCGGGGAGCTGTTTTTT. The chain links TRBV5-6 to TRBJ2-2; TRBD1 matches 8 bases. After removal of 4 bases from V and 5 bases from J, the junction contained 1 base not matched to a gene. CDR3 size: 13 residues. Germline V gives CDR1 SGHDT, CDR2 YYEEEE.